This T cell receptor beta chain was observed in a study of shared clonotypes between healthy human individuals. This clone was seen only a few times. TCRdb keeps only in-frame clones here, not all; method: immunoSEQ multiplex PCR. In the table there are roughly 1,100,000 clones, around 75% of which are singletons. This CDR3 is built from 18 residues. The V end lost 1 base, the J end lost 0 bases, and 15 bases lay between the germline ends. Germline V gene sequence: CDR1 MGHDK, CDR2 SYGVNS. This TCR derives from a man between 18 and 35 years old in good health. The sequencing input was memory CD4+ T cells sorted from blood. As to subset: CD45RA-negative fraction. V gene TRBV25-1 combines with J gene TRBJ2-2; a possible D gene is TRBD1 (6 bases). In nucleotides, the CDR3 is TGTGCCAGCAGTGAATCCCCTGGCGGACAGTCGAACACCGGGGAGCTGTTTTTT. Translated, it gives CASSESPGGQSNTGELFF.